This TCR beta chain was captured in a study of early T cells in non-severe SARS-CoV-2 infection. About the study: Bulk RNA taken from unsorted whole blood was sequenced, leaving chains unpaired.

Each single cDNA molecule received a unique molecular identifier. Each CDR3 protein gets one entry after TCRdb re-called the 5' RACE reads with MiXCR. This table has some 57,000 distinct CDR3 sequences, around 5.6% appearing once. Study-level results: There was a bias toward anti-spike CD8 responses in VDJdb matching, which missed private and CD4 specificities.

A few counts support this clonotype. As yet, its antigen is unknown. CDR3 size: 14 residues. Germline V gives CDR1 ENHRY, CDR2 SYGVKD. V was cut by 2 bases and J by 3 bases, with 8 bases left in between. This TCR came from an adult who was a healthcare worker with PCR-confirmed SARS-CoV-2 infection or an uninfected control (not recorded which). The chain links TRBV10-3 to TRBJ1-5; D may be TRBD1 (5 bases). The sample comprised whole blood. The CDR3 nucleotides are TGTGCCATCAGTGAGGAGGGGCTCAATCAGCCCCAGCATTTT. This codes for CAISEEGLNQPQHF.